Each of the 3 T cell receptor beta chains below was sequenced from the same sample in a study of tumor and adjacent non-tumor tissue in lung cancer. Three rounds of nested PCR, following a modified ARM-PCR protocol, produced the TCRbeta library. TCRdb independently ran MiXCR on the multiplex PCR reads; one entry per CDR3 protein. The profile shows almost 75,000 distinct CDR3 sequences, approximately 71% of them singletons. The template was RNA from unsorted bulk tissue. More than 3 cm separated this lung sample from the edge of the tumor. The source material was distant non-tumor lung tissue. These receptors all come from a woman aged 45-65 years with non-small cell lung cancer.

Worth noting for this clonotype: This clone may be a read error of a much larger clone one base away. The chain has TRBV10-3 and TRBJ2-2; D is unclear. The CDR3 loop spans 15 amino acids. CDR1 is ENHRY and CDR2 is SYGVKD in the germline V gene. The DNA for the CDR3 is TGTGCCATCAGTGATGGGGTCCCCAGCACCAGGGAGCTGTTTTTT. Encoded protein: CAISDGVPSTRELFF.

With respect to this clonotype: A read error may explain this, as a much larger clone is one base away. The gene calls are TRBV10-3 and TRBJ2-1; 8 bases agree with TRBD1. The germline CDR1 and CDR2 sequences are ENHRY and SYGVKD. Trimming took 1 base from V and 6 from J; bases not matched to a gene: 5. This CDR3 has 15 amino acids. This chain's CDR3 is CAISEWTGHGNEQFF. The DNA for the CDR3 is TGTGCCATCAGTGAGTGGACAGGGCACGGCAATGAGCAGTTCTTC.

This clonotype was detected only a few times. An end of the junction differs from the germline gene, which may be a read error. The chain employs TRBV6-2 or TRBV6-3 and TRBJ2-4, with D uncertain. Germline V gene sequence: CDR1 MNHEY, CDR2 SVGEGT. This CDR3 contains 14 residues. The DNA of the CDR3 is TGTACCAGCAGTTGGCAGGTAGCCAAAAACATTCAGTACTTC. This gives the protein CTSSWQVAKNIQYF.